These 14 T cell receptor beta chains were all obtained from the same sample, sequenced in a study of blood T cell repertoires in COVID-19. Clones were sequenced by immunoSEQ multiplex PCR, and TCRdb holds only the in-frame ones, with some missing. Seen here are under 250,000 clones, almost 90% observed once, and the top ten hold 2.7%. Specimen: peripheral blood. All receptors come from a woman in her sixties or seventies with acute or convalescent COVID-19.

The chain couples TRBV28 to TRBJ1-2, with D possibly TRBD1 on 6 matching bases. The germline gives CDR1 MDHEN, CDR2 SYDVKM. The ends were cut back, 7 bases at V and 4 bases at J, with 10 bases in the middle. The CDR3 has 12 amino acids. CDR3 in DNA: TGTGCCAGCACGGACAGCCTCTATGGCTACACCTTC. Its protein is CASTDSLYGYTF.

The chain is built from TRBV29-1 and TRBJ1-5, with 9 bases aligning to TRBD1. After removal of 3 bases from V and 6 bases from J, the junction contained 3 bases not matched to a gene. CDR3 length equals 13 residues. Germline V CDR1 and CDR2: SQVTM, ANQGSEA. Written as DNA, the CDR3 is TGCAGCGTTGAGGAGACAGGGGGTCAGCCCCAGCATTTT. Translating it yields CSVEETGGQPQHF.

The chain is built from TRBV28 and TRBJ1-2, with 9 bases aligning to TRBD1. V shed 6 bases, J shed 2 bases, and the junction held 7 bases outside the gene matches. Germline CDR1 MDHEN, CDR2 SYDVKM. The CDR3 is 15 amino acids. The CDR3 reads CASSTQTGGNYGYTF. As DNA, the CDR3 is TGTGCCAGCAGCACCCAGACAGGGGGGAACTATGGCTACACCTTC.

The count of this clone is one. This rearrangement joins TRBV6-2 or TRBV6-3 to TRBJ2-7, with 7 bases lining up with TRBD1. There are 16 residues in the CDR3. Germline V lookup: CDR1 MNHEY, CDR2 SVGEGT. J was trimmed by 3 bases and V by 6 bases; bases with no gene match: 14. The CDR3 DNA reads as TGTGCCAGCAGCCGTCAAGACAGGGCCCGTGACTACGAGCAGTACTTC. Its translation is CASSRQDRARDYEQYF.

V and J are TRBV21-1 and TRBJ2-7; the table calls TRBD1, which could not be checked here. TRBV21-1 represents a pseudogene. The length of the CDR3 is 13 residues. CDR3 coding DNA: TGTGCCAGCAGCAAAGAAGGCAGGGGCGAGCAGTACTTC. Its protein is CASSKEGRGEQYF.

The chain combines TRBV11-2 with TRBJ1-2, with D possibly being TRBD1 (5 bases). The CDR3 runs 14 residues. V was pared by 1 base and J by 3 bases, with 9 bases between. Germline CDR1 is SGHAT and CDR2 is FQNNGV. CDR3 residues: CASSLGGVDYGYTF. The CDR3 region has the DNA TGTGCCAGCAGCTTAGGGGGGGTGGACTATGGCTACACCTTC.

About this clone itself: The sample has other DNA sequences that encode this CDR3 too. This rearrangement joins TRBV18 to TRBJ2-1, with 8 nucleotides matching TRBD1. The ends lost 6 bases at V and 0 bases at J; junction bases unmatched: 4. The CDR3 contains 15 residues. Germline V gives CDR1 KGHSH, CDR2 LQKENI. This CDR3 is CASSPGTGSYNEQFF. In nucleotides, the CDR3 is TGTGCCAGCTCGCCCGGGACAGGCTCCTACAATGAGCAGTTCTTC.

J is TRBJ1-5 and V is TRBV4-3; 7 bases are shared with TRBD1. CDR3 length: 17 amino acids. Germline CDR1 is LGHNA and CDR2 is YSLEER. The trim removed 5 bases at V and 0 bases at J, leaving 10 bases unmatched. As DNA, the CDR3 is TGCGCCAGCAGCGCACAGGGGCCCCCATATAGCAATCAGCCCCAGCATTTT. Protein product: CASSAQGPPYSNQPQHF.

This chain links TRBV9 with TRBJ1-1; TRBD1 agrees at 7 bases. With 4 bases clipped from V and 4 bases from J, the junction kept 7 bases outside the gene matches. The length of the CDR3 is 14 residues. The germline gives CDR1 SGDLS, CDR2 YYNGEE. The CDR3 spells CASSQGQAFTEAFF. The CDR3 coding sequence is TGTGCCAGCAGCCAAGGACAGGCGTTCACTGAAGCTTTCTTT. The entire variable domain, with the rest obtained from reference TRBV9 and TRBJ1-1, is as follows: DSGVTQTPKHLITATGQRVTLRCSPRSGDLSVYWYQQSLDQGLQFLIQYYNGEERAKGNILERFSAQQFPDLHSELNLSSLELGDSALYFCASSQGQAFTEAFFGQGTRLTVV.

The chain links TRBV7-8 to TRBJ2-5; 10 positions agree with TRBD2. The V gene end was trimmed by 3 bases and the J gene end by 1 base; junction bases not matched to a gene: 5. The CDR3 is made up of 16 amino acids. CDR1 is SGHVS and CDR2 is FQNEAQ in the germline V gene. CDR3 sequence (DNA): TGTGCCAGCAGCTTGGCCGGGACTAGCGTCCAAGAGACCCAGTACTTC. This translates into CASSLAGTSVQETQYF.

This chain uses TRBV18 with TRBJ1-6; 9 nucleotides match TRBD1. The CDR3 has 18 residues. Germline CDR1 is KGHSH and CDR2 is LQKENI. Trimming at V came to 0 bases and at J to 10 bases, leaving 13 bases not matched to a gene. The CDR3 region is CASSPPGTGLYSWSPLHF. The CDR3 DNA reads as TGTGCCAGCTCACCACCCGGGACAGGGCTTTATTCTTGGTCACCCCTCCACTTT.

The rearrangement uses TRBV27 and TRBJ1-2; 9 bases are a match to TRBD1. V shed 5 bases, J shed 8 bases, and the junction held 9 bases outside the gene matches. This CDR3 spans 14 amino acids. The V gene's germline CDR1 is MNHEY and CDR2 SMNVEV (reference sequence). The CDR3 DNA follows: TGTGCCAGCAGTACGGGACAGGGTTTAAGAGGCTACACCTTC. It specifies CASSTGQGLRGYTF.

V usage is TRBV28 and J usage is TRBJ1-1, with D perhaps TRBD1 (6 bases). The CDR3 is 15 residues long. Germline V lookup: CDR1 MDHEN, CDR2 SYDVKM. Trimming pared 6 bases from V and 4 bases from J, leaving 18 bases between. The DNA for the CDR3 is TGTGCCAGCAGACGGGATAATGACAGGATCACTGAAGCTTTCTTT. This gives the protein CASRRDNDRITEAFF.

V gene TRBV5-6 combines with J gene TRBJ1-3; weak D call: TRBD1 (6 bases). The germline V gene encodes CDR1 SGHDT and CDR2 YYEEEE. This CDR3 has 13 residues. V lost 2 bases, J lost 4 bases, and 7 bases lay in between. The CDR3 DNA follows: TGTGCCAGCAGCTTTGACAGGGGAAACACCATATATTTT. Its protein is CASSFDRGNTIYF.